This T cell receptor (beta chain) was sequenced in a study of T cell clonality in common variable immunodeficiency. Study results and limitations: Fewer deletions and N-nucleotide insertions were reportedly seen in common variable immunodeficiency TCR beta sequences. Fewer TCRbeta clones were shared among CVID subjects than controls.

A note on this clone: Antigen unknown. The sequenced fragment ends 3 residues before the CDR3 boundary, so the rest is inferred from the germline J gene.

CVID and control samples used equivalent genomic DNA input. Generated by immunoSEQ multiplex PCR, the TCRdb table keeps only in-frame clones and is missing some. This sample carries approximately 29,000 clones, none of them present only once. This CDR3 contains 15 residues. The germline gives CDR1 SNHLY, CDR2 FYNNEI. V was clipped by 8 bases and J by 3 bases; unmatched bases: 9. The rearrangement uses TRBV2 and TRBJ2-1, with 8 positions matching TRBD2. The receptor was isolated from a human donor with common variable immunodeficiency. The sequencing input was peripheral blood mononuclear cells. The CDR3 reads CASHGGRGVYNEQFF. CDR3 bases read: TGTGCCAGCCACGGGGGGCGGGGGGTCTACAATGAG.